This T cell receptor (beta chain) originates from a study of blood T cell repertoires in COVID-19. This table comes from immunoSEQ multiplex PCR, and its TCRdb copy is limited to in-frame clones, with some not included. The profile shows 160,000 or so clones, around four fifths of them singletons. V was clipped by 2 bases and J by 1 base, with 6 bases between them. There are 13 residues in the CDR3. Germline lookup yields CDR1 SGDLS and CDR2 YYNGEE. The chain has TRBV9 and TRBJ1-1; D is unclear. Sequencing was carried out using peripheral blood. This clonotype originated in a human donor in a cohort sampled during active COVID-19. The DNA of the CDR3 is TGTGCCAGCAGCGTTGCGAGGAACACTGAAGCTTTCTTT. It is translated as CASSVARNTEAFF.